The T cell receptor beta chain described here comes from a study of blood T cell repertoires in COVID-19. In the study overall: From T cells, B-cell-depleted T cells, or PBMCs came the material, which was cDNA or gDNA.

With 6 bases clipped from V and 1 base from J, the junction kept 3 bases outside the gene matches. CDR1 MRHNA and CDR2 SNTAGT come from the germline V gene. The CDR3 is 15 residues long. In the authors' methods: Reference gene primer amplification in the assay estimated nucleated cell counts. Profiling relied on immunoSEQ multiplex PCR, and the TCRdb table lists in-frame clones only, not all of them. D and trimming were read from the DNA, whereas the V and J calls and clone size are those reported in that table. This sample has around 180,000 clones; about 85% occur once, and the top ten carry roughly 25%.

Sequencing was carried out using peripheral blood. This sequence joins TRBV6-4 and TRBJ2-2; TRBD1 agrees at 9 bases. The clonotype was recovered from a man between 60 and 75 years old with acute or convalescent COVID-19. CDR3 residues: CASRPGQGNTGELFF. CDR3 nucleotides: TGTGCCAGCAGACCGGGACAGGGGAACACCGGGGAGCTGTTTTTT.